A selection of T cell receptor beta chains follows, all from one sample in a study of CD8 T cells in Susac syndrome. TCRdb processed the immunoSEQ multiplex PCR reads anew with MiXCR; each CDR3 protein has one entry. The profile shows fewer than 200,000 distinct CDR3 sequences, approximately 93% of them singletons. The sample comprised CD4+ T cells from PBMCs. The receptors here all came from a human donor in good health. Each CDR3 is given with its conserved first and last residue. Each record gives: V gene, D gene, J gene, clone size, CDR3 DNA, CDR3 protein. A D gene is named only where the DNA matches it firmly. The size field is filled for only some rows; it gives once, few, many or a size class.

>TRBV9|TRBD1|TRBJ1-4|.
TGTGCCAGCAGCGTAGGACGGAGTCAGGGGGCGTCGGTTGAAAAACTGTTTTTT
CASSVGRSQGASVEKLFF
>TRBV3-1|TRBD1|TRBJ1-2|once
TGTGCCAGCAGCCAAGCTAGCCTCCCGGGACAGCCATATAACTATGGCTACACCTTC
CASSQASLPGQPYNYGYTF
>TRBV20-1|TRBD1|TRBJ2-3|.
TGCAGTGCTAGCTCGACAGGGCTGACAGATACGCAGTATTTT
CSASSTGLTDTQYF
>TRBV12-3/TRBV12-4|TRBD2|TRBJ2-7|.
TGTGCCAGCAGCCGACTAGCGGGGAACTACGAGCAGTACTTC
CASSRLAGNYEQYF
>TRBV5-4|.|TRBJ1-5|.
TGTGCCAGCAGTTTTGGGGGAGGGCAGGGCAATCAGCCCCAGCATTTT
CASSFGGGQGNQPQHF
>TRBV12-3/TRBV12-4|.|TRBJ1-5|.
TGTGCCAGCAGTTTCGTACAGGGATGGAGCAATCAGCCCCAGCATTTT
CASSFVQGWSNQPQHF
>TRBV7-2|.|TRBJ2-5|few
TGTGCCAGCAGCCTCCCCAAAGAGACCCAGTACTTC
CASSLPKETQYF
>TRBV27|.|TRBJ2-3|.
TGTGCCAGCAGCTTTCAAATGCGGAGCACAGATACGCAGTATTTT
CASSFQMRSTDTQYF
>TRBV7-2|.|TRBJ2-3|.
TGTGCCAGCAGCTTAGGGACAGCAAAGACGCGGGCAGATACGCAGTATTTT
CASSLGTAKTRADTQYF
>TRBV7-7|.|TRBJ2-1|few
TGTGCTAGCAGCTTAGGGTTGGGGTCGGGCAATGAGCAGTTCTTC
CASSLGLGSGNEQFF
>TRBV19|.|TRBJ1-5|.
TGTGCCAGTAGTATTGCGGAGCAGCCCCAGCATTTT
CASSIAEQPQHF
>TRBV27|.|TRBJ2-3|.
TGTGCCAGCAGCCTCAGGACTAGCACAGATACGCAGTATTTT
CASSLRTSTDTQYF
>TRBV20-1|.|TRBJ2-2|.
TGCAGTGCTAGAGGGGGAAAACGGACCGGGGAGCTGTTTTTT
CSARGGKRTGELFF
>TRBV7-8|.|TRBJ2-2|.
TGTGCCAGCAGCTTAGTGGCCGGAGGCACCGGGGAGCTGTTTTTT
CASSLVAGGTGELFF
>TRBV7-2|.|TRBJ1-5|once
TGTGCCAGCAGCCTAGGTGGATTTCAGCCCCAGCATTTT
CASSLGGFQPQHF
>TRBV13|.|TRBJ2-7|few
TGTGCCAGCAGCTTAGCCGGAAACAGACGCGGGGAGCAGTACTTC
CASSLAGNRRGEQYF
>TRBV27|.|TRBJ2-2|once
TGTGCCAGCAGTTTATCCGGACAGCTACACACCGGGGAGCTGTTTTTT
CASSLSGQLHTGELFF
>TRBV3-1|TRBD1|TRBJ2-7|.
TGTGCCAGCAGCCATCCCGGGACAGGGCGGTACGAGCAGTACTTC
CASSHPGTGRYEQYF
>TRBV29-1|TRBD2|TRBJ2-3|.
TGCAGCGTTGGAAGACTAGCCCCAAGCACAGATACGCAGTATTTT
CSVGRLAPSTDTQYF
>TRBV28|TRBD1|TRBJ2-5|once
TGTGCCAGGACAGGGGGCGAGGAGACCCAGTACTTC
CARTGGEETQYF
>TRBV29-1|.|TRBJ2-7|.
TGCAGCGTTGATGGGAGTGTGGGGGGCAAGGGCCGCGAGCAGTACTTC
CSVDGSVGGKGREQYF
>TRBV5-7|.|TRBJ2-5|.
TGTGCCAGCAGCGATACAGGAGAGGTAGGAGAGACCCAGTACTTC
CASSDTGEVGETQYF
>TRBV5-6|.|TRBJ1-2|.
TGTGCCAGCAGCACTGGAGAAAACTATGGCTACACCTTC
CASSTGENYGYTF
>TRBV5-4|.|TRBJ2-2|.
TGTGCCAGCAGATCTAGGGTGAACACCGGGGAGCTGTTTTTT
CASRSRVNTGELFF
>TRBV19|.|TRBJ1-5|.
TGTGCCAGTAGTCCAGATACTCTACAGCCCCAGCATTTT
CASSPDTLQPQHF
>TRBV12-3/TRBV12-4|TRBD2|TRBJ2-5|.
TGTGCCAGCAGTTTGGCTAGCGGACTCCAAGAGACCCAGTACTTC
CASSLASGLQETQYF
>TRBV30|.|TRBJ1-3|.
TGTGCCTGGCTCCAAGGAAACACCATATATTTT
CAWLQGNTIYF
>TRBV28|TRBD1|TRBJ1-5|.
TGTGCCAGCAGTCATTACAGGGGCGGCAATCAGCCCCAGCATTTT
CASSHYRGGNQPQHF
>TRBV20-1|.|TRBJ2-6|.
TGCAGTGCTAGAGTACCGGCGGTCGGGGCCAACGTCCTGACTTTC
CSARVPAVGANVLTF
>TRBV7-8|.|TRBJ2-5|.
TGTGCCAGCAGCTTGAGTGGGGCCTTCCAAGAGACCCAGTACTTC
CASSLSGAFQETQYF
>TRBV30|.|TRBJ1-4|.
TGTGCCTGGACTCCAGGGATCGATGAAAAACTGTTTTTT
CAWTPGIDEKLFF
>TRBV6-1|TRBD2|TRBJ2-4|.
TGTGCCAGCAGTGAAGCGGGGGGGTTCAAAAACATTCAGTACTTC
CASSEAGGFKNIQYF
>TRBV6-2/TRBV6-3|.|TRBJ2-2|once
TGTGCCAGCAGCCTCCCGGGCCTCCGGGAGCTGTTTTTT
CASSLPGLRELFF
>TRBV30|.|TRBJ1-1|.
TGTGCCTGGAGTAGAGGGGGGGCAATTGGGACTGAAGCTTTCTTT
CAWSRGGAIGTEAFF
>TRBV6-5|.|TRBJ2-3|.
TGTGCCAGCGGACAGAGCTACACAGATACGCAGTATTTT
CASGQSYTDTQYF
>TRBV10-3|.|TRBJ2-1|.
TGTGCCATCAAATCCCTTGGGCTGAATGAGCAGTTCTTC
CAIKSLGLNEQFF
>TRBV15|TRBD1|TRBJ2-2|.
TGTGCCACCAGCAGAGGAGGAGGACAGGGATCGACCGGGGAGCTGTTTTTT
CATSRGGGQGSTGELFF
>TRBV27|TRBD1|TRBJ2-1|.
TGTGCCAGCAGTGCAGGACAGGCCCGCTACAATGAGCAGTTCTTC
CASSAGQARYNEQFF
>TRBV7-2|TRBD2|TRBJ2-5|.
TGTGCCAGCAGCGCAGCGGGACTCCGCGAAAAGACCCAGTACTTC
CASSAAGLREKTQYF
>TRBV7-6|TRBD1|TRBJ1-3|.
TGTGCCAGCAGCTTAGCGGTACAGGGGACTGGAAACACCATATATTTT
CASSLAVQGTGNTIYF
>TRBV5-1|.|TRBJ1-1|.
TGCGCCAGCAGCTTTCAGACGGCTGGGGGTGAAGCTTTCTTT
CASSFQTAGGEAFF
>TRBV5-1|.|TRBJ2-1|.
TGCGCCAGCAGCTTCAGGGGTCTGGGTAATGAGCAGTTCTTC
CASSFRGLGNEQFF
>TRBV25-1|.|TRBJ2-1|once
TGTGCCAGCAGTCCCCGTGGCGAGGTGCGCAATGAGCAGTTCTTC
CASSPRGEVRNEQFF
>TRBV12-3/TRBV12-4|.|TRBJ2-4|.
TGTGCCAGCAGTTGGACGAACCAGGGAAACATTCAGTACTTC
CASSWTNQGNIQYF
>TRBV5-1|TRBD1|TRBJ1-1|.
TGCGCCAGCAGCTTGACTGGACAGGGGATCGGCACTGAAGCTTTCTTT
CASSLTGQGIGTEAFF
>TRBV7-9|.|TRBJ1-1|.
TGTGCCAGCAGCACACGACAGGAGAACACTGAAGCTTTCTTT
CASSTRQENTEAFF
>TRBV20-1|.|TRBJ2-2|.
TGCAGTGCTCCCTTCGGGGGTCCCTCCACCGGGGAGCTGTTTTTT
CSAPFGGPSTGELFF
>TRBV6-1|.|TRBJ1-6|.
TGTGCCAGCAAGGTTGAAGGGCAGGGTCGAAATTCACCCCTCCACTTT
CASKVEGQGRNSPLHF
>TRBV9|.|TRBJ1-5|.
TGTGCCAGCAGCCCGGACGGGGTCCGGCCCCAGCATTTT
CASSPDGVRPQHF
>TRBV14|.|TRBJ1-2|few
TGTGCCAGCAGCCATGATCTAAGGAAAGGCTACACCTTC
CASSHDLRKGYTF
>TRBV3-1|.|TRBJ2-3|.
TGTGCCAGCAGCCACCGCCGGGGGACGGGGGGCCCAGATACGCAGTATTTT
CASSHRRGTGGPDTQYF
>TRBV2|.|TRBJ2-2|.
TGTGCCAGCAAAGGATTGGCGGGGAACACCGGGGAGCTGTTTTTT
CASKGLAGNTGELFF
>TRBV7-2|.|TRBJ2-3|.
TGTGCCAGCAGCTTAGTTCCGGGGGGCACAGATACGCAGTATTTT
CASSLVPGGTDTQYF
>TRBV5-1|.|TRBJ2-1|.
TGCGCCAGCAGCCTCGTAGTAACCCCAGGGTACAATGAGCAGTTCTTC
CASSLVVTPGYNEQFF
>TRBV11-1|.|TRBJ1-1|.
TGTGCCAGCACCCTTCGAAGGAACACTGAAGCTTTCTTT
CASTLRRNTEAFF